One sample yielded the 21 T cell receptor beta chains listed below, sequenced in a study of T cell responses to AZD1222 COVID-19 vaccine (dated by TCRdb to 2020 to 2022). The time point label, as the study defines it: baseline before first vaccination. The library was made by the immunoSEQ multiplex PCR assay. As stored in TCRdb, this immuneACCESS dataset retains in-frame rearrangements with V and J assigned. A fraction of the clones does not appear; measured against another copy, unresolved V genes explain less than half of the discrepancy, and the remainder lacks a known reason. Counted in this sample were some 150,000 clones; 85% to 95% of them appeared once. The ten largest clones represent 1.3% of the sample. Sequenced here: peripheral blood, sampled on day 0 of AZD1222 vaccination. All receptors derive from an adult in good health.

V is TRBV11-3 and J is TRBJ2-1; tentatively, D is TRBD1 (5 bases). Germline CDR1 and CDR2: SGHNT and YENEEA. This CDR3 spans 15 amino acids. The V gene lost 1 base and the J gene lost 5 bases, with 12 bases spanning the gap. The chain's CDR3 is CASSLGQGLDNEQFF. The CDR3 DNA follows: TGTGCCAGCAGCTTAGGGCAGGGATTAGACAATGAGCAGTTCTTC.

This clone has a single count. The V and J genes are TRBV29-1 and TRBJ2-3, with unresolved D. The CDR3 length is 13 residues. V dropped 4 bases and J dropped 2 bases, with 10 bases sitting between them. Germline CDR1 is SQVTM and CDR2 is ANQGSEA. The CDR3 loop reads CSVVRVSTDTQYF. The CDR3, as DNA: TGCAGCGTTGTTAGGGTTTCCACAGATACGCAGTATTTT.

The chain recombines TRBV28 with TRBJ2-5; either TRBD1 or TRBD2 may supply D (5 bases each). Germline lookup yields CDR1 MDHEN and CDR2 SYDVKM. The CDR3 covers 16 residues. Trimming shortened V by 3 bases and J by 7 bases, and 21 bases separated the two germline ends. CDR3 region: CASSLVGRFHGGTQYF. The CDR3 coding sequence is TGTGCCAGCAGTTTGGTGGGACGCTTCCACGGTGGGACCCAGTACTTC.

CDR3 in amino acids: CASSEYPQGPPQHF. The CDR3, as DNA: TGCGCCAGCAGCGAATATCCTCAGGGACCGCCCCAGCATTTT. The chain is built from TRBV5-1 and TRBJ1-5; D may be TRBD1 (5 bases). Germline V lookup: CDR1 SGHRS, CDR2 YFSETQ. Trimming removed 4 bases at V and 9 bases at J, with 17 bases between. CDR3 length: 14 amino acids.

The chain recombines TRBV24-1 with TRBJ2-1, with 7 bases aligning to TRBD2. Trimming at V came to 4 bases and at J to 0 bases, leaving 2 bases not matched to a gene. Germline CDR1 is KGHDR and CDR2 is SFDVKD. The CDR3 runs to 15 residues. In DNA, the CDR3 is TGTGCCACCAGTGACCCTAGCGGCTCCTACAATGAGCAGTTCTTC. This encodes CATSDPSGSYNEQFF.

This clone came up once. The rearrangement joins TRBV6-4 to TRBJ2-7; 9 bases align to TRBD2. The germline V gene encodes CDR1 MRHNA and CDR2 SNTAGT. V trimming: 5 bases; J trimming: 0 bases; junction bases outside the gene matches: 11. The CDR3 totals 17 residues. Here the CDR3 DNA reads TGTGCCAGCAGTTTAACTTTAGCGGGAGATTTCTCCTACGAGCAGTACGTC. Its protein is CASSLTLAGDFSYEQYV.

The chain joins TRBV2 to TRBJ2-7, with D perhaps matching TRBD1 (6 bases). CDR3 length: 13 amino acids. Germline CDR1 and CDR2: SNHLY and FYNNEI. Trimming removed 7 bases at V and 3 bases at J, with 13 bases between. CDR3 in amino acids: CASNFRTVYEQYV. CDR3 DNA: TGTGCCAGCAATTTCAGGACAGTCTACGAGCAGTACGTC.

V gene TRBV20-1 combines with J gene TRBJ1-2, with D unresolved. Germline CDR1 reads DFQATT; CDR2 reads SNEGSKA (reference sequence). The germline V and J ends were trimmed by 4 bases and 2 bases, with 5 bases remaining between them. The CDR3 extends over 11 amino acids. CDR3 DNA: TGCAGTGCTACTGGAAACTATGGCTACACCTTC. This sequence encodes CSATGNYGYTF.

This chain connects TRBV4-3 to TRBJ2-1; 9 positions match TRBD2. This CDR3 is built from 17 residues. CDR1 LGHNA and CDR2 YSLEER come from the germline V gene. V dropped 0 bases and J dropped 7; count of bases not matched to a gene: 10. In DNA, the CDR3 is TGCGCCAGCAGCCAAGATCATGGTCTAGCGGGGAGGAATGAGCAGTTCTTC. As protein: CASSQDHGLAGRNEQFF.

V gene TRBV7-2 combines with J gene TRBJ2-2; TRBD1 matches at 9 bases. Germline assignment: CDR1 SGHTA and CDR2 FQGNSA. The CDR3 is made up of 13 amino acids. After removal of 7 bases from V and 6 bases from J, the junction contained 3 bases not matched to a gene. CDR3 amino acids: CASKQGAPGELFF. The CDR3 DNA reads TGTGCCAGCAAACAGGGGGCCCCCGGGGAGCTGTTTTTT.

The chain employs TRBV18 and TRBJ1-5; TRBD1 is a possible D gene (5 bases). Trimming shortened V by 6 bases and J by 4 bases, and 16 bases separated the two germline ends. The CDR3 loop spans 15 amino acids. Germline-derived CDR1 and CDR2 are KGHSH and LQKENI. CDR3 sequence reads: CASSQGTGSNQPQHF. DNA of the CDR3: TGTGCCAGCTCTCAAGGGACTGGGAGTAATCAGCCCCAGCATTTT.

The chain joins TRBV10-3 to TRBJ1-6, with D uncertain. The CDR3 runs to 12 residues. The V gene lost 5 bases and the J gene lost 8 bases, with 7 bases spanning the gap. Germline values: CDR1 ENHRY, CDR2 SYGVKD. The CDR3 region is CAISPRDSPLHF. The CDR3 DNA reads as TGTGCCATCAGTCCAAGGGATTCACCCCTCCACTTT.

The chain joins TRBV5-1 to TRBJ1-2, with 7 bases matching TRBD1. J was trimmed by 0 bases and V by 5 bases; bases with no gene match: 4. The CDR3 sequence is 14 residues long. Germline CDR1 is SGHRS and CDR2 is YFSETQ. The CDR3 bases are TGCGCCAGCAGACCCGGACAGGCTAACTATGGCTACACCTTC. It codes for CASRPGQANYGYTF.

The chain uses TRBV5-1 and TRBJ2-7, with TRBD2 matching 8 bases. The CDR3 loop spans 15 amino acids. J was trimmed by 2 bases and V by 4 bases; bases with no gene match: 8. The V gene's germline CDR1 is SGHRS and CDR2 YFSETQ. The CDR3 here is CASSIVAGPAYEQYV. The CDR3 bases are TGCGCCAGCAGCATAGTAGCGGGGCCAGCCTACGAGCAGTACGTC.

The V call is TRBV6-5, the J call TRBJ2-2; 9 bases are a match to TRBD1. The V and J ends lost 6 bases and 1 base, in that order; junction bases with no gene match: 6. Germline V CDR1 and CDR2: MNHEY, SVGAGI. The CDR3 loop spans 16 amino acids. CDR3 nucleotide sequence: TGTGCCAGCAGATACGGGACAGGGCAGAACACCGGGGAGCTGTTTTTT. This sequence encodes CASRYGTGQNTGELFF.

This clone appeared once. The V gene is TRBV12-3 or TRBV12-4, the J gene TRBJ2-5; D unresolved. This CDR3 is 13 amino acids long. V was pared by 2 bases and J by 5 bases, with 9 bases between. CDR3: CASSLYVEETQYF. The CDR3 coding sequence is TGTGCCAGCAGTTTATATGTAGAGGAGACCCAGTACTTC.

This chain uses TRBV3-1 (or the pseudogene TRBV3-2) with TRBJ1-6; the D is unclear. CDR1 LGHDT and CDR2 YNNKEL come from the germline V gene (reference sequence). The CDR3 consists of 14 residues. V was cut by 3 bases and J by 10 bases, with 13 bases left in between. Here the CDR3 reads CASSQGMIQSPLHF. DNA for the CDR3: TGTGCCAGCAGCCAGGGCATGATCCAATCACCCCTCCACTTT.

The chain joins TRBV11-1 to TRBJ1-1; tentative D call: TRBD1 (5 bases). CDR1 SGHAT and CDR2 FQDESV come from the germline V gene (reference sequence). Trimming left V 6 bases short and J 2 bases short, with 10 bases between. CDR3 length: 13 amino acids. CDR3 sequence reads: CASSSTVNTEAFF. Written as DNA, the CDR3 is TGTGCCAGCAGTTCGACAGTTAACACTGAAGCTTTCTTT.

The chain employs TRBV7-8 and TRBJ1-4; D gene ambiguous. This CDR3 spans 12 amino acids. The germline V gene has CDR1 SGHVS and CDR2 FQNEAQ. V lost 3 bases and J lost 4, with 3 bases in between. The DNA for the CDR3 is TGTGCCAGCAGCTTTGATAATGAAAAACTGTTTTTT. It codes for CASSFDNEKLFF. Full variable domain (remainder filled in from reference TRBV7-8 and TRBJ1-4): GAGVSQSPRYKVAKRGQDVALRCDPISGHVSLFWYQQALGQGPEFLTYFQNEAQLDKSGLPSDRFFAERPEGSVSTLKIQRTQQEDSAVYLCASSFDNEKLFFGSGTQLSVL.

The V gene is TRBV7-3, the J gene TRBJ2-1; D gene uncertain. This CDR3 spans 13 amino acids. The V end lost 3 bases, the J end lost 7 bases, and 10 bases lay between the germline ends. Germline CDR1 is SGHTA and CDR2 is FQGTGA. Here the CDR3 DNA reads TGTGCCAGCAGCTTGAGCCTTCGTAATGAGCAGTTCTTC. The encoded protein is CASSLSLRNEQFF.

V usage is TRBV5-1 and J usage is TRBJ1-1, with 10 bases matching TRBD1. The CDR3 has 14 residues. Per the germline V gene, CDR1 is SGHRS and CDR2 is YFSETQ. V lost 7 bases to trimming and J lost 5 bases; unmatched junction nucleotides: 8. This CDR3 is CASRDRGLKTEAFF. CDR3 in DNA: TGCGCCAGCCGGGACAGGGGATTAAAGACTGAAGCTTTCTTT.